This TCR beta chain originates from a study of T cells in Graves' hyperthyroidism and ophthalmopathy. From RNA transcripts, TCR beta CDR3 regions were amplified. First-round RT-PCR of the TCR CDR3 relied on the HTBI primer set. TCRdb analysed the multiplex PCR reads with MiXCR anew, one entry per CDR3 protein. The sample includes roughly 650,000 distinct CDR3 sequences, roughly 16% of them seen just once. This clonotype has at least ten counts. CDR3 length: 16 amino acids. The V and J ends lost 1 base and 2 bases respectively, with 15 bases between them. The clonotype originates from a woman between 35 and 50 years old with Graves' ophthalmopathy. The chain employs TRBV12-3 or TRBV12-4 and TRBJ2-7; unclear D gene. The material sequenced was blood. The CDR3 DNA reads TGTGCCAGCAGTTTAGGGGGTGGGCGGAGCGCCTACGAGCAGTACTTC. Translating it yields CASSLGGGRSAYEQYF.